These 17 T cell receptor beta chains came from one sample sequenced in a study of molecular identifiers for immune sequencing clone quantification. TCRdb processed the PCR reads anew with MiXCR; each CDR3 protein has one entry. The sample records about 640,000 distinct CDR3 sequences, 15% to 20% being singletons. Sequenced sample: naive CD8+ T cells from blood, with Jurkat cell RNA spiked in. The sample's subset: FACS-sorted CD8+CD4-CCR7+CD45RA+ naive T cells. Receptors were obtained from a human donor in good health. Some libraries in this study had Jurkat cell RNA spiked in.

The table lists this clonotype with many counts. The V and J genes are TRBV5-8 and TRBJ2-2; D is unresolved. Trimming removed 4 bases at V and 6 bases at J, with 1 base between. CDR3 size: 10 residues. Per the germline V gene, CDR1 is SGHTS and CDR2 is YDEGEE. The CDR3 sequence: CASSPGELFF. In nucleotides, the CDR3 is TGTGCCAGCAGCCCCGGGGAGCTGTTTTTT.

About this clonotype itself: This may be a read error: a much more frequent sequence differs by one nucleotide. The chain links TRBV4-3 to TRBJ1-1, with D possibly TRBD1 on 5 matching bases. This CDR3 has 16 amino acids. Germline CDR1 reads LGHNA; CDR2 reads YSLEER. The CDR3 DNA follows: TGCGCCTGCAGCCAAGAAACTGGCAGGGTGAACACTGAAGCTTTCTTT. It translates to CACSQETGRVNTEAFF.

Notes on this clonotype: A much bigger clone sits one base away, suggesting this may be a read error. The CDR3 here is CASSLPLAGTETYEQYF. CDR3 nucleotides: TGTGCCAGCAGCTTACCACTGGCCGGGACAGAAACCTACGAGCAGTACTTC. The V call is TRBV6-2 or TRBV6-3, the J call TRBJ2-7; 7 nucleotides align to TRBD1. Germline CDR1 MNHEY, CDR2 SVGEGT. The CDR3 consists of 17 residues. Losses at the gene ends were 6 bases for V and 2 bases for J; bases not matched to a gene: 16.

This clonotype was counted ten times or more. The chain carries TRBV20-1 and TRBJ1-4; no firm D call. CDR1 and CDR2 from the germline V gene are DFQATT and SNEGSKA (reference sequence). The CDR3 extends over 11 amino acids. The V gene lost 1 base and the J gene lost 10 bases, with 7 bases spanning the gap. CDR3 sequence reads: CSARVPGKLFF. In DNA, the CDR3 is TGCAGTGCTAGAGTACCAGGAAAACTGTTTTTT.

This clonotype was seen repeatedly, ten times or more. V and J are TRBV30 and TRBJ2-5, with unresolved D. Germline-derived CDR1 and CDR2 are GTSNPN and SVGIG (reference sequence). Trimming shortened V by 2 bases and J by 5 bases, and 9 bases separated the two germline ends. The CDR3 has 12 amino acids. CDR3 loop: CAWSPSGETQYF. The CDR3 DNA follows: TGTGCCTGGAGTCCGTCGGGTGAGACCCAGTACTTC.

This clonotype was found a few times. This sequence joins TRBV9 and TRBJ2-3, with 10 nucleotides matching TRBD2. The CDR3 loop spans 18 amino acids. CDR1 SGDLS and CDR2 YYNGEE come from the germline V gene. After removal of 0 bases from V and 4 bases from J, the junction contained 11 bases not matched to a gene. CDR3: CASSVEDSGGIHADTQYF. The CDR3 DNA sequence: TGTGCCAGCAGCGTAGAGGATAGCGGGGGGATACACGCAGATACGCAGTATTTT.

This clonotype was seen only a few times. CDR3 residues: CASSERGGISKNIQYF. CDR3 nucleotide sequence: TGTGCCAGCAGCGAGAGAGGAGGGATATCCAAAAACATTCAGTACTTC. The gene calls are TRBV9 and TRBJ2-4, with D tentatively TRBD2 (6 bases). Deletions cut 3 bases from V and 2 bases from J, with 15 bases between. The CDR3 length is 16 residues. In germline, CDR1 is SGDLS, CDR2 YYNGEE.

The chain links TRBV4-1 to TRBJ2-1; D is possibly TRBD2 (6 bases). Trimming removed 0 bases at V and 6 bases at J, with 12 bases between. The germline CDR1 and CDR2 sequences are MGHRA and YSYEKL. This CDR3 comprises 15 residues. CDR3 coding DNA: TGCGCCAGCAGCCAAGATACTAGCTCCGGCAATGAGCAGTTCTTC. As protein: CASSQDTSSGNEQFF.

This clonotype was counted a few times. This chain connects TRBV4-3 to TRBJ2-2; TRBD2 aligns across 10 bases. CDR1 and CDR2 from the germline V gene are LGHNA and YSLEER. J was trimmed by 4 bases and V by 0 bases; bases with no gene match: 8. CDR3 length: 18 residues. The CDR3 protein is CASSQDPGVAGGTGELFF. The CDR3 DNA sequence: TGCGCCAGCAGCCAAGATCCAGGGGTAGCGGGGGGCACCGGGGAGCTGTTTTTT.

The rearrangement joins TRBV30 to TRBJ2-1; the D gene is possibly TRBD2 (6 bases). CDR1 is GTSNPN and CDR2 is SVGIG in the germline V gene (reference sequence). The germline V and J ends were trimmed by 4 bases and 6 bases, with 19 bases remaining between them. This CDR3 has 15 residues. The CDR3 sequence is CAWNILAAPPNEQFF. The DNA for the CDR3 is TGTGCCTGGAACATACTAGCAGCCCCTCCCAATGAGCAGTTCTTC.

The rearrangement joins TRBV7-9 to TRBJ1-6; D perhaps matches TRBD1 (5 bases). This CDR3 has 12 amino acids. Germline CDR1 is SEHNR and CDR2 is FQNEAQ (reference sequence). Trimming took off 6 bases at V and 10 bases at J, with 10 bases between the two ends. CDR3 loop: CASRDIGSPLHF. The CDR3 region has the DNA TGTGCCAGCAGGGACATAGGATCACCCCTCCACTTT.

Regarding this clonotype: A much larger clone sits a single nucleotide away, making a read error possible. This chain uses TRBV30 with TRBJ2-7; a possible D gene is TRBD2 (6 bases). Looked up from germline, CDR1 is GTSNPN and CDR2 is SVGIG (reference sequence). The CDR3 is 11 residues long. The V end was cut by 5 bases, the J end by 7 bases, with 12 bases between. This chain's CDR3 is CAWGGRGEQYF. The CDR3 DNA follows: TGTGCCTGGGGCGGTCGGGGGGAGCAGTACTTC.

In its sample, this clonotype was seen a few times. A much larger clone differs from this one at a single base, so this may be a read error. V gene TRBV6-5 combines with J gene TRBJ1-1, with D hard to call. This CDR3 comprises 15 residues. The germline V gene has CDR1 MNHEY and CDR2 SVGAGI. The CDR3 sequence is CASSPGPYGNTEASF. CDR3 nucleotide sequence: TGTGCCAGCAGTCCCGGACCCTATGGGAACACTGAAGCTTCCTTT.

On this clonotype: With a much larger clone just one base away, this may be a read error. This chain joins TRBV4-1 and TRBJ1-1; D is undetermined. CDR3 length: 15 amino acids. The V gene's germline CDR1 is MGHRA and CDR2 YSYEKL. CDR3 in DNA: TGCGCCAGCGGCCAAGATGTAGGAGGTAACACTGAAGCTTTCTTT. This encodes CASGQDVGGNTEAFF.

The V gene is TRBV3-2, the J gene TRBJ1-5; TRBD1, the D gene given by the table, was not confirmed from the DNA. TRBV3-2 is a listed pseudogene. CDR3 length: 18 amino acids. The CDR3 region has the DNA TGTGCCAGCAGCCAAGATCGGGGGGACAGGGACCACAATCAGCCCCAGCATTTT. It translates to CASSQDRGDRDHNQPQHF.

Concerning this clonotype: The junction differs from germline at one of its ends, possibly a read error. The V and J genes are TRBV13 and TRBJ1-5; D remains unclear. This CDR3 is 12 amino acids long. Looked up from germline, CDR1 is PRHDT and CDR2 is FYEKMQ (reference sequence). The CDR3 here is CAGSLANQPQHF. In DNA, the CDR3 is TGTGCCGGCAGCTTAGCTAATCAGCCCCAGCATTTT.

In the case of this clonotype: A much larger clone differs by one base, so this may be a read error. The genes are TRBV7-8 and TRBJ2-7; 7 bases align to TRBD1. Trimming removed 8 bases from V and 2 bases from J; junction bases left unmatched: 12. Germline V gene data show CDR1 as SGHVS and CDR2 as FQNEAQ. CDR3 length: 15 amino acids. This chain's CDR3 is CASGSSGQETYEQYF. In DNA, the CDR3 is TGTGCCAGCGGCTCGAGTGGACAGGAGACCTACGAGCAGTACTTC.